The following is a TCR beta chain sequence with its context. No cognate antigen has been identified for it. Base-call qualities are not available, and no considerably larger clone is one nucleotide away. The sample belongs to a study of blood T cell repertoires in COVID-19 (TCRdb year 2020). At the level of the whole study: Samples from collaborators originated in the United States, Italy and Spain and spanned both the acute and convalescent phases of COVID-19. Where available, HLA class I and class II types were obtained from metadata supplied by the sample provider rather than from assay-based typing. Sample metadata almost always included a de-identified subject ID, COVID-19 status, age in years and sex. The prospective study material was composed of cDNA or gDNA derived from T cells, B-cell-depleted T cells, or PBMCs. Deeply sampled blood TCRbeta repertoires from subjects exposed to, actively infected with, or recovered from COVID-19 were included in the dataset. A freely available public database, intended as a resource for researchers studying the immune response to SARS-CoV-2, is where the repertoires were released. The samples were drawn from two sources: the first 160 participants of the ongoing ImmuneRACE study, and 1,254 subjects contributed by 6 global collaborators.

The CDR3 runs 12 amino acids, cysteine and phenylalanine included. CDR3 DNA only is kept here, 36 bases in frame from base 1. Looking up the germline V gene (reference sequence) yields CDR1 GTSNPN and CDR2 SVGIG. Cut back by 4 bases and 0 bases, the V and J ends lie 4 bases apart. The immunoSEQ Assay, a bias-controlled multiplex PCR, was used to amplify TCRbeta CDR3 regions from genomic DNA. Under the source paper's analysis protocol: Within the assay, amplification of reference gene primers was used to estimate how many nucleated cells each sample contained. To quantify the absolute abundance of each unique TCRbeta CDR3 rearrangement, sequence reads were collapsed and filtered. Productive Simpson clonality was computed per sample as the square root of Simpson's diversity index over productive rearrangements. The immuneACCESS repertoire file appears here via TCRdb, limited to in-frame rearrangements. These files lack a portion of the clones; in checked studies, under half of the deficit traces to unresolved V genes, and the cause of the others is not known. Clone size and the V and J calls come from that table; the DNA yielded D and trimming. Here the sample has some 200,000 clones; approximately 86% occur a single time. Jointly, the top ten make up 5.5% to 8.5% of the sample.

Collaborating institutions collected whole blood in K2EDTA tubes following their own protocols. For TCRbeta analysis, collaborators shipped samples as frozen whole blood, isolated PBMCs, or DNA extracted from either of those sample types. Study-level results and caveats: How much clinical and demographic metadata was included differed by source and by participant, and the metadata was provided uncurated.

The chain was built from TRBV30 and TRBJ1-3, with no D gene named confidently. The sample taken for sequencing was peripheral blood. This receptor was obtained from an elderly woman in a cohort sampled during active or convalescent COVID-19. The CDR3 amino acid sequence is: CAWISSGNTIYF. The nucleotide sequence reads as follows: TGTGCCTGGATCAGCTCTGGAAACACCATATATTTT.